Listed below are T cell receptor beta chains from one sample, sequenced in a study of shared clonotypes between healthy human individuals. Clones were sequenced by immunoSEQ multiplex PCR, and TCRdb holds only the in-frame ones, with some missing. The sample has under 600,000 clones; around three quarters are singletons. The sample was PBMCs. The receptors shown here come from a woman aged 40 to 55 in good health. Some clones in this sample may be carry-over from other donors' samples. Each CDR3 is given without its conserved first and last residue. Fields, in order: J gene, V gene, CDR3 protein.

J gene: TRBJ1-2; V gene: TRBV10-3; CDR3 protein: AISPDRNYGYT
J gene: TRBJ2-7; V gene: TRBV5-1; CDR3 protein: ASSPANTNSYEQY
J gene: TRBJ2-5; V gene: TRBV5-1; CDR3 protein: ASSPGDRGQETQY
J gene: TRBJ2-1; V gene: TRBV9; CDR3 protein: ASSRGSSYNEQF
J gene: TRBJ2-3; V gene: TRBV7-9; CDR3 protein: ASSLAWAESHTDTQY
J gene: TRBJ1-2; V gene: TRBV27; CDR3 protein: ASSNHPGGGQGEAGYT
J gene: TRBJ2-7; V gene: TRBV5-1; CDR3 protein: ASAIGTSDYEQY
J gene: TRBJ2-1; V gene: TRBV7-6; CDR3 protein: ASSSPGTSAHNEQF
J gene: TRBJ2-7; V gene: TRBV27; CDR3 protein: ASSLVGQGEYEQY
J gene: TRBJ2-5; V gene: TRBV30; CDR3 protein: AWNRGLGETQY
J gene: TRBJ2-1; V gene: TRBV5-1; CDR3 protein: ASSGMAGVSNEQF
J gene: TRBJ1-1; V gene: TRBV27; CDR3 protein: ASSLVGGNTEAF
J gene: TRBJ1-4; V gene: TRBV4-1; CDR3 protein: ASSQDVLAVTNEKLF
J gene: TRBJ2-4; V gene: TRBV18; CDR3 protein: ASSPRLEAKNIQY
J gene: TRBJ2-2; V gene: TRBV18; CDR3 protein: ASSPLAGHTGELF
J gene: TRBJ1-3; V gene: TRBV10-3; CDR3 protein: AIRMGQMGVSGNTIY
J gene: TRBJ2-3; V gene: TRBV6-1; CDR3 protein: ASSEGLAESDTQY
J gene: TRBJ1-2; V gene: TRBV11-2; CDR3 protein: ASSLDSPRDNYGYT
J gene: TRBJ2-1; V gene: TRBV9; CDR3 protein: ASSRALSGSGYNEQF
J gene: TRBJ2-5; V gene: TRBV28; CDR3 protein: ASSQYGQVHQETQY
J gene: TRBJ2-7; V gene: TRBV27; CDR3 protein: ASSAYSGRNTYEQY
J gene: TRBJ2-5; V gene: TRBV27; CDR3 protein: ASSLNPLRETQY
J gene: TRBJ1-1; V gene: TRBV19; CDR3 protein: ASSPWDLQLGTEAF
J gene: TRBJ1-1; V gene: TRBV27; CDR3 protein: ASSLSRQGNTEAF
J gene: TRBJ1-2; V gene: TRBV5-1; CDR3 protein: ASSPGTDAYGYT
J gene: TRBJ2-1; V gene: TRBV7-3; CDR3 protein: ASSLEGSLAGAEQF
J gene: TRBJ1-4; V gene: TRBV2; CDR3 protein: ASSVLATNEKLF
J gene: TRBJ2-7; V gene: TRBV11-2; CDR3 protein: ASSLDVHPIPSYEQY
J gene: TRBJ1-1; V gene: TRBV2; CDR3 protein: ASSEDWGQNTEAF
J gene: TRBJ2-3; V gene: TRBV5-1; CDR3 protein: ASSLGTSVSTDTQY
J gene: TRBJ2-3; V gene: TRBV9; CDR3 protein: ASNRDFGDVDTQY
J gene: TRBJ1-2; V gene: TRBV7-2; CDR3 protein: ASSSEGLYGYT
J gene: TRBJ2-5; V gene: TRBV5-1; CDR3 protein: ASSLPGTGQETQY
J gene: TRBJ2-5; V gene: TRBV29-1; CDR3 protein: SDVESLAGETQY
J gene: TRBJ2-2; V gene: TRBV29-1; CDR3 protein: SVLRQWDTGELF
J gene: TRBJ2-3; V gene: TRBV15; CDR3 protein: ATSRETGPSDTQY
J gene: TRBJ2-7; V gene: TRBV27; CDR3 protein: ASSLRGTSNSYEQY
J gene: TRBJ1-1; V gene: TRBV5-4; CDR3 protein: ASSLAGAVSRDTEAF
J gene: TRBJ1-2; V gene: TRBV7-2; CDR3 protein: ASSLDTRDYGYT
J gene: TRBJ2-2; V gene: TRBV9; CDR3 protein: ASTRDSGELF
J gene: TRBJ1-2; V gene: TRBV10-3; CDR3 protein: AISESPLSYGYT
J gene: TRBJ2-7; V gene: TRBV7-8; CDR3 protein: ASSFGLAGAGSYEQY
J gene: TRBJ2-5; V gene: TRBV6-1; CDR3 protein: ASREPGLVGLSGTQY
J gene: TRBJ2-1; V gene: TRBV2; CDR3 protein: ASSEPGLAGGQVDEQF
J gene: TRBJ2-2; V gene: TRBV29-1; CDR3 protein: SVAGKANTGELF
J gene: TRBJ1-1; V gene: TRBV28; CDR3 protein: ASSLSLIRGTEAF
J gene: TRBJ2-4; V gene: TRBV6-1; CDR3 protein: ASSGNRGNIQY
J gene: TRBJ2-7; V gene: TRBV6-1; CDR3 protein: ASSEWGQTLYEQY
J gene: TRBJ2-1; V gene: TRBV6-1; CDR3 protein: ASRVAGGLYNEQF
J gene: TRBJ1-5; V gene: TRBV30; CDR3 protein: AWNPTGGAERPQH
J gene: TRBJ1-1; V gene: TRBV19; CDR3 protein: ASSTSSRAF
J gene: TRBJ2-3; V gene: TRBV7-8; CDR3 protein: ASSPTDTQY
J gene: TRBJ2-7; V gene: TRBV5-6; CDR3 protein: ASSLIVVRGEQY
J gene: TRBJ1-3; V gene: TRBV9; CDR3 protein: ASSRRADYVLSGNTIY
J gene: TRBJ1-2; V gene: TRBV5-1; CDR3 protein: ASSLAGAGLLAGYT
J gene: TRBJ2-2; V gene: TRBV5-4; CDR3 protein: ASSSGVSGRNTGELF
J gene: TRBJ2-7; V gene: TRBV6-5; CDR3 protein: ASSYSRSYEQY
J gene: TRBJ2-7; V gene: TRBV7-9; CDR3 protein: ASSPLNEQY
J gene: TRBJ1-1; V gene: TRBV27; CDR3 protein: ASSYYRGTEAF
J gene: TRBJ2-7; V gene: TRBV7-2; CDR3 protein: ASSFAGTYEQY